This T cell receptor (beta chain) was identified in a study of T cell repertoires in cytomegalovirus infection. Study background: Well-studied HLA-B-restricted epitopes and recently identified HLA-C-restricted epitopes of CMV were both used in the study. TCR beta signatures that were public indicated CMV infection and matching HLA type. Findings and limits, study-wide: Within the response measured ex vivo, HLA-C-restricted CMV-specific TCR beta clonotypes were dominant. There were carriers of CMV plus the relevant HLA, and cumulative public TCR beta family frequency identified them.

CDR3 size: 16 residues. Germline CDR1 SGHAT, CDR2 FQNNGV. The V end lost 5 bases, the J end lost 3 bases, and 17 bases lay between the germline ends. This clonotype was observed many times. Its antigen is unidentified. TCRdb called the reads again in MiXCR, with one record for every CDR3 protein. Of some 920,000 distinct CDR3 sequences listed, more than 25% are singletons. This material consisted of cultured CD8+ T cells from PBMCs, taken from culture after CMV antigen stimulation. The clonotype originates from a human donor in good health (CMV status not recorded). Some clones in this sample may be carry-over from other donors' samples. The J gene is TRBJ2-1, the V gene TRBV11-2; D unresolved. The CDR3 DNA is TGTGCCAGCAGCCTGGCCGGGTCAAACGTCTACAATGAGCAGTTCTTC. Its translation: CASSLAGSNVYNEQFF.